This T cell receptor (beta chain) was recorded in a study of T-cell memory formation after mild COVID-19. Overall study: TCR clusters were mostly donor specific. Regarding the study as a whole: Mainly in CM and EM were contracting CD4+ clones; CD8+ were in EMRA. A second wave expanding day 15 to 37 was CD4+-biased; contracting clones were balanced. Prior to infection, memory already included some responding clones, suggesting cross-reactive memory joined.

Per germline, CDR1 MNHEY and CDR2 SVGAGI. The CDR3 is 16 amino acids. V was trimmed by 2 bases and J by 0 bases, leaving 14 bases between them. In TCRdb, the 5' RACE reads were re-called with MiXCR into one record per CDR3 protein. The data contain over 95,000 distinct CDR3 sequences, 20% to 25% of them singletons. This clonotype was recorded once. The antigen is not known. The J gene is TRBJ2-7, the V gene TRBV6-5; tentatively, D is TRBD1 (6 bases). The sequence came from a man aged 18 to 30 who had mild COVID-19 (a few samples of this study predate the infection). Cell type and time point are not known. Sequencing was performed on PBMCs or a T cell subset sorted from them (not recorded which). CDR3 region: CASSYEAGAISYEQYF. In nucleotides, the CDR3 is TGTGCCAGCAGTTACGAGGCAGGGGCAATCTCCTACGAGCAGTACTTC.